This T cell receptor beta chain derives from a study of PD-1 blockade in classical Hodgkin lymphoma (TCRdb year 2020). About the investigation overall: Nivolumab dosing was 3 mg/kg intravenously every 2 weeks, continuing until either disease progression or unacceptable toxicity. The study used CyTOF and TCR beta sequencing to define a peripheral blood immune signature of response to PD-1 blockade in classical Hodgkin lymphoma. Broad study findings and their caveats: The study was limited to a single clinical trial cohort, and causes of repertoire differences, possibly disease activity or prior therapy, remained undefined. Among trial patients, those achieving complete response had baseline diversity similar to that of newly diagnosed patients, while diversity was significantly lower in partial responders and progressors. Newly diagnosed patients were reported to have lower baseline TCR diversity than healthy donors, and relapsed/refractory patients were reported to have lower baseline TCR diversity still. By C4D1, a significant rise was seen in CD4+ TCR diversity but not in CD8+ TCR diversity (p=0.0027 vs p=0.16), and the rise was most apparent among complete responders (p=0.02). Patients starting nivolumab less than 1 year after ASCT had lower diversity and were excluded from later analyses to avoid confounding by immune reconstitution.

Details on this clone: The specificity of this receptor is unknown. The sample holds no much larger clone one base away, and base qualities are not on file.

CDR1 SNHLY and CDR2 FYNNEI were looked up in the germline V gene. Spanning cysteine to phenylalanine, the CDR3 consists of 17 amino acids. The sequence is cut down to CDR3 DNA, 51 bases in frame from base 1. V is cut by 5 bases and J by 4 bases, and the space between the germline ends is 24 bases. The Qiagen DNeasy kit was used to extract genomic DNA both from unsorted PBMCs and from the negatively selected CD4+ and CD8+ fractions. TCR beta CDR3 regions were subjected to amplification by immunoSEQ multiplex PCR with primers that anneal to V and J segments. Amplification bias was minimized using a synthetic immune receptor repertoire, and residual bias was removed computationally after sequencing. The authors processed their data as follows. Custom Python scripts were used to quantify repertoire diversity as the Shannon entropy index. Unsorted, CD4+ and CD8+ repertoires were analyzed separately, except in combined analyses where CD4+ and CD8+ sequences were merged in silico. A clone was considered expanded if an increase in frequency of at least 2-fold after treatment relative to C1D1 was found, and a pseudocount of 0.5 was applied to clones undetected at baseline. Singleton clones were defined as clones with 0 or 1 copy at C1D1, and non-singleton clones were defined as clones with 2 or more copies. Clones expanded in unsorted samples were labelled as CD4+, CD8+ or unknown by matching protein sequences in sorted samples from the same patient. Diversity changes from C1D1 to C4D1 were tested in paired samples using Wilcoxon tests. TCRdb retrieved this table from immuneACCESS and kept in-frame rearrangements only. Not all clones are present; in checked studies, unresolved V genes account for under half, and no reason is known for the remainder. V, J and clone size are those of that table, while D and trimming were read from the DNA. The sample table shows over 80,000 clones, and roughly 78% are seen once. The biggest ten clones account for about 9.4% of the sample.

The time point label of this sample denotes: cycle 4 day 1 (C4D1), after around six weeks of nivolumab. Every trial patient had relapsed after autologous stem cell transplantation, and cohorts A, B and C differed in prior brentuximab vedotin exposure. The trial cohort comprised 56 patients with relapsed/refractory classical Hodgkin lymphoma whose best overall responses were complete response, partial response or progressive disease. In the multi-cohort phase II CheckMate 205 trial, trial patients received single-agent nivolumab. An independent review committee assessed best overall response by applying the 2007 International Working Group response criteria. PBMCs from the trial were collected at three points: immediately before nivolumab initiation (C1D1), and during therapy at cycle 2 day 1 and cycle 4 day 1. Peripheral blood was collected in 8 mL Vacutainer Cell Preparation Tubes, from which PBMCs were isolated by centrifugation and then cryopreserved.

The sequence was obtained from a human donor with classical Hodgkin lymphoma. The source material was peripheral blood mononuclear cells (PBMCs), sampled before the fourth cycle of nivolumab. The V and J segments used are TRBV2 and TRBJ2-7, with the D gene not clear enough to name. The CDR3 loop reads CASSRPRTGRVSYEQYF. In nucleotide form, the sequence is TGTGCCAGCAGTCGGCCAAGGACGGGTCGAGTATCATACGAGCAGTACTTC.